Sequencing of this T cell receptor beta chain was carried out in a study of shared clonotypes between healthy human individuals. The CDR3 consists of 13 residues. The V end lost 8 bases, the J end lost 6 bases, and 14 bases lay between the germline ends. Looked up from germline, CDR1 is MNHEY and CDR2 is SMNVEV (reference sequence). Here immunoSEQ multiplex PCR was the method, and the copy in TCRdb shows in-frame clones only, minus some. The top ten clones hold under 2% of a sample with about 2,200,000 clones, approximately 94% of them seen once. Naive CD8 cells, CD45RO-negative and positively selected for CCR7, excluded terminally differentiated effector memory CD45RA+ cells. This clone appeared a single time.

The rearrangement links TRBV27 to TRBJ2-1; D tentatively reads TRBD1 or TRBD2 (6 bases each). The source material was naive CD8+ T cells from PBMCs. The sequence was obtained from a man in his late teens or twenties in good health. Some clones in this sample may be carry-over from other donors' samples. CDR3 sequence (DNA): TGTGCCAGCCGATACGGGGGCCCCAATGAGCAGTTCTTC. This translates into CASRYGGPNEQFF.